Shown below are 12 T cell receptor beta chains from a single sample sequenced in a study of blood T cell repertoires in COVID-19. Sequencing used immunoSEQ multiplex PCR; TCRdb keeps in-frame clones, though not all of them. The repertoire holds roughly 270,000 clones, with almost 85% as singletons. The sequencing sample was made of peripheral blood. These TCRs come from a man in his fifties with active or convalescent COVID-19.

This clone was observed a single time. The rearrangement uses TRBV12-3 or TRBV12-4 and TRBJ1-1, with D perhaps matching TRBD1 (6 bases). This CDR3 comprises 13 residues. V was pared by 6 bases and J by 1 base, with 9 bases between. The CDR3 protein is CASRTGGNTEAFF. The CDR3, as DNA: TGTGCCAGCAGGACAGGAGGGAACACTGAAGCTTTCTTT.

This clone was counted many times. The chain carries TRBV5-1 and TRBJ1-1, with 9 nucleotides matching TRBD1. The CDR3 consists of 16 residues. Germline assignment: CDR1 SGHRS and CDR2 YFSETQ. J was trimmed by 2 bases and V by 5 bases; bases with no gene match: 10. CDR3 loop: CASRRTGTGSNTEAFF. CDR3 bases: TGCGCCAGCAGAAGAACCGGGACAGGGTCTAACACTGAAGCTTTCTTT.

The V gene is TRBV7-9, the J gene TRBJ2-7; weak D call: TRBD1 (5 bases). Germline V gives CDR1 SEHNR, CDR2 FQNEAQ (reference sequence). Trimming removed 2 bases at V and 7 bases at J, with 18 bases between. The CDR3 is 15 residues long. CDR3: CASSLTAARAAEQYF. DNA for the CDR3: TGTGCCAGCAGCTTAACGGCGGCCAGGGCCGCAGAGCAGTACTTC.

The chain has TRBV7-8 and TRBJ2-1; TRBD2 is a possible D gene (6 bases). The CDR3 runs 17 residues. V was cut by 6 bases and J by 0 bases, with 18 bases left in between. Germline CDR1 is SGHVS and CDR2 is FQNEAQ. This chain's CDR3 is CASSSSGGRVSYNEQFF. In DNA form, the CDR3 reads TGTGCCAGCAGTAGTTCCGGGGGACGGGTCTCCTACAATGAGCAGTTCTTC.

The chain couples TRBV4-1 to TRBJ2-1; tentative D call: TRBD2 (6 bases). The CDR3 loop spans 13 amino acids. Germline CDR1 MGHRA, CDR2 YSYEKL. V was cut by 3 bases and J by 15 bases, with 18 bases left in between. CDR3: CASSHEVLRERFF. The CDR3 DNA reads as TGCGCCAGCAGCCATGAGGTGTTACGGGAGAGGTTCTTC.

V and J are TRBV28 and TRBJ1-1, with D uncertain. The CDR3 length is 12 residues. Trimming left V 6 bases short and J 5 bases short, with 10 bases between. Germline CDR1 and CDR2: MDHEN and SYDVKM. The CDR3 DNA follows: TGTGCCAGCAGCCCCCTCCGGACTGAAGCTTTCTTT. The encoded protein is CASSPLRTEAFF. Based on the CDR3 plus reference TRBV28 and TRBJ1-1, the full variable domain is DVKVTQSSRYLVKRTGEKVFLECVQDMDHENMFWYRQDPGLGLRLIYFSYDVKMKEKGDIPEGYSVSREKKERFSLILESASTNQTSMYLCASSPLRTEAFFGQGTRLTVV.

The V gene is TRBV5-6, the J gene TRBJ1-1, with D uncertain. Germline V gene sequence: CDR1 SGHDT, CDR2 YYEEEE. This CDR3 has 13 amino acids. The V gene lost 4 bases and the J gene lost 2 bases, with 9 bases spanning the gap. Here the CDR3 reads CASSKQENTEAFF. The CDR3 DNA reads TGTGCCAGCAGCAAACAAGAAAACACTGAAGCTTTCTTT.

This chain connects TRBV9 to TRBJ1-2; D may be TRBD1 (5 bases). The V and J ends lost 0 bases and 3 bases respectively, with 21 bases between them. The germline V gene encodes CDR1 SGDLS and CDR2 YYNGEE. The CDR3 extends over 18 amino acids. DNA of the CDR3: TGTGCCAGCAGCGTAGGGGCTAATTGGGGGAGGCAATACTATGGCTACACCTTC. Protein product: CASSVGANWGRQYYGYTF. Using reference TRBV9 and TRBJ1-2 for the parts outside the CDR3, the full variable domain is DSGVTQTPKHLITATGQRVTLRCSPRSGDLSVYWYQQSLDQGLQFLIQYYNGEERAKGNILERFSAQQFPDLHSELNLSSLELGDSALYFCASSVGANWGRQYYGYTFGSGTRLTVV.

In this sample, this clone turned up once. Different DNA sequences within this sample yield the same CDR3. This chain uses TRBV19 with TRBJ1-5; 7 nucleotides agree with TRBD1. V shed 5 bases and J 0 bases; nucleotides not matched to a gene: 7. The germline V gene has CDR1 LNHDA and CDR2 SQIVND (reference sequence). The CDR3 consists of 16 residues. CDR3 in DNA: TGTGCCAGTAGTCCTAGGACAGGATATAGCAATCAGCCCCAGCATTTT. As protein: CASSPRTGYSNQPQHF.

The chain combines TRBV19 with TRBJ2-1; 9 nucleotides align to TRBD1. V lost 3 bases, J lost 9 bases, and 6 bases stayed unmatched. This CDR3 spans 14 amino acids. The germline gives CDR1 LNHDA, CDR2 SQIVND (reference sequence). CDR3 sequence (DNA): TGTGCCAGTAGTATTACAGGGGGCCATGTTGAGCAGTTCTTC. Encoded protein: CASSITGGHVEQFF.

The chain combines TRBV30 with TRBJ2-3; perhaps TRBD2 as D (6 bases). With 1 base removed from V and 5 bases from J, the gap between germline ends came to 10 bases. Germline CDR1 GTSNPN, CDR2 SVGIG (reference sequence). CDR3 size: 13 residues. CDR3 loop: CAWSGGAGDTQYF. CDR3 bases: TGTGCCTGGAGTGGGGGAGCGGGAGATACGCAGTATTTT. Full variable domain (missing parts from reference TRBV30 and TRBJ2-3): SQTIHQWPATLVQPVGSPLSLECTVEGTSNPNLYWYRQAAGRGLQLLFYSVGIGQISSEVPQNLSASRPQDRQFILSSKKLLLSDSGFYLCAWSGGAGDTQYFGPGTRLTVL.

The DNA for the CDR3 is TGTGCCAGCAGCTTGTCTGGGACAGGGTGGACTAATGAAAAACTGTTTTTT. Translating it yields CASSLSGTGWTNEKLFF. V and J are TRBV7-6 and TRBJ1-4, with TRBD1 matching 9 bases. This CDR3 has 17 residues. The ends lost 3 bases at V and 2 bases at J; junction bases unmatched: 7. Germline CDR1 is SGHVS and CDR2 is FNYEAQ. The full variable domain, with the rest looked up from reference TRBV7-6 and TRBJ1-4, is GAGVSQSPRYKVTKRGQDVALRCDPISGHVSLYWYRQALGQGPEFLTYFNYEAQQDKSGLPNDRFSAERPEGSISTLTIQRTEQRDSAMYRCASSLSGTGWTNEKLFFGSGTQLSVL.